Listed below are T cell receptor beta chains from one sample, sequenced in a study of CD8+CD57+ T cells in acquired aplastic anemia. TCRdb re-analysed the reads in MiXCR, keeping a single row per CDR3 protein. The repertoire has 150,000 to 200,000 distinct CDR3 sequences, roughly 48% of them found once; the top ten carry 0.9% to 1.2%. Sequencing was performed on sorted CD4+, CD8+, or CD8+CD57+ T cells (not recorded which) from PBMCs. These receptors all stem from a human donor in good health. The CDR3 runs from the conserved cysteine through the conserved F or W. The order of the fields is CDR3 length, clone size, D gene, J gene, V gene, CDR3 DNA, CDR3 protein. D genes are given only for firm matches. Expanded clones get a size class; other rows say once, few or many, or leave the size out.

CDR3 length: 13; clone size: NA; D gene: NA; J gene: TRBJ1-2; V gene: TRBV10-3; CDR3 DNA: TGTGCCATCGGTCAGGCAGGGGTAGTTGGCTACACCTTC; CDR3 protein: CAIGQAGVVGYTF
CDR3 length: 14; clone size: many; D gene: TRBD1; J gene: TRBJ1-1; V gene: TRBV3-1; CDR3 DNA: TGTGCCAGCAGCCCGGGACAGACGAACACTGAAGCTTTCTTT; CDR3 protein: CASSPGQTNTEAFF
CDR3 length: 14; clone size: many; D gene: TRBD1; J gene: TRBJ1-2; V gene: TRBV29-1; CDR3 DNA: TGCAGCGTTGAAAAGGGGACAGGGGTCTATGGCTACACCTTC; CDR3 protein: CSVEKGTGVYGYTF
CDR3 length: 17; clone size: many; D gene: TRBD2; J gene: TRBJ2-1; V gene: TRBV5-1; CDR3 DNA: TGCGCCAGCAGCTCTGGGACTAGCGGGAGCTCCTACAATGAGCAGTTCTTC; CDR3 protein: CASSSGTSGSSYNEQFF
CDR3 length: 15; clone size: NA; D gene: NA; J gene: TRBJ1-2; V gene: TRBV19; CDR3 DNA: TGTGCCAGTAACAGTCCGGCAGAAATCTCCTATGGCTACACCTTC; CDR3 protein: CASNSPAEISYGYTF
CDR3 length: 14; clone size: NA; D gene: NA; J gene: TRBJ2-5; V gene: TRBV5-4; CDR3 DNA: TGTGCCAGCAGCCCGGGCCAGGAGGCGGAGACCCAGTACTTC; CDR3 protein: CASSPGQEAETQYF
CDR3 length: 14; clone size: many; D gene: TRBD1; J gene: TRBJ1-1; V gene: TRBV29-1; CDR3 DNA: TGCAGCGTGCCCCGGGACAGGGCGAACACTGAAGCTTTCTTT; CDR3 protein: CSVPRDRANTEAFF
CDR3 length: 15; clone size: NA; D gene: TRBD1; J gene: TRBJ1-1; V gene: TRBV6-2/TRBV6-3; CDR3 DNA: TGTGCCAGCAGTACCAGGACCGGGACAGCTCGTGAAGCTTTCTTT; CDR3 protein: CASSTRTGTAREAFF
CDR3 length: 17; clone size: few; D gene: NA; J gene: TRBJ2-7; V gene: TRBV14; CDR3 DNA: TGTGCCAGCAGCCAAGATTTTTCAAGGACTACATTCTACGAGCAGTACTTC; CDR3 protein: CASSQDFSRTTFYEQYF
CDR3 length: 13; clone size: once; D gene: TRBD1; J gene: TRBJ2-7; V gene: TRBV20-1; CDR3 DNA: TGCAGTGCTCTTGGACAGGGAAAGTCCGAGCAGTACTTC; CDR3 protein: CSALGQGKSEQYF
CDR3 length: 14; clone size: NA; D gene: NA; J gene: TRBJ2-1; V gene: TRBV19; CDR3 DNA: TGTGCCAGTAGTGGGGTAGCTTTTCACAATGAGCAGTTCTTC; CDR3 protein: CASSGVAFHNEQFF
CDR3 length: 16; clone size: many; D gene: TRBD2; J gene: TRBJ2-3; V gene: TRBV20-1; CDR3 DNA: TGCAGTGCTACCGGGACTACCTGGGGGGACCCAGATACGCAGTATTTT; CDR3 protein: CSATGTTWGDPDTQYF
CDR3 length: 15; clone size: many; D gene: NA; J gene: TRBJ2-7; V gene: TRBV6-5; CDR3 DNA: TGTGCCAGCAGTTATAGGGCAGGGGCTACCTACGAGCAGTACTTC; CDR3 protein: CASSYRAGATYEQYF
CDR3 length: 13; clone size: many; D gene: NA; J gene: TRBJ1-2; V gene: TRBV20-1; CDR3 DNA: TGCAGTGCTAGAGCACTGTACGACTATGGCTACACCTTC; CDR3 protein: CSARALYDYGYTF
CDR3 length: 12; clone size: NA; D gene: NA; J gene: TRBJ1-2; V gene: TRBV2; CDR3 DNA: TGTGCCAGCAGTGACAGGGGTGAGAGCTACACCTTC; CDR3 protein: CASSDRGESYTF
CDR3 length: 13; clone size: few; D gene: TRBD1; J gene: TRBJ2-7; V gene: TRBV24-1; CDR3 DNA: TGTGCCACCAGTGAAGGGACAGGGTACGAGCAGTACTTC; CDR3 protein: CATSEGTGYEQYF
CDR3 length: 13; clone size: once; D gene: NA; J gene: TRBJ2-2; V gene: TRBV10-3; CDR3 DNA: TGTGCCATAACTCTGGACGGGAGAGGGGAGCTGTTTTTT; CDR3 protein: CAITLDGRGELFF
CDR3 length: 14; clone size: many; D gene: TRBD1; J gene: TRBJ2-5; V gene: TRBV7-2; CDR3 DNA: TGTGCCAGCAGCCCGAGGACAGGGTCGGAGACCCAGTACTTC; CDR3 protein: CASSPRTGSETQYF
CDR3 length: 16; clone size: many; D gene: NA; J gene: TRBJ1-4; V gene: TRBV9; CDR3 DNA: TGTGCCAGCAGCACTTCGCCCGGGACCGTTAATGAAAAACTGTTTTTT; CDR3 protein: CASSTSPGTVNEKLFF
CDR3 length: 14; clone size: NA; D gene: NA; J gene: TRBJ2-7; V gene: TRBV27; CDR3 DNA: TGTGCCAGCAGCTGGAGAGGGGAGAACTACGAGCAGTACTTC; CDR3 protein: CASSWRGENYEQYF
CDR3 length: 16; clone size: NA; D gene: NA; J gene: TRBJ1-3; V gene: TRBV2; CDR3 DNA: TGTGCCAGCAGTAGGGGGGACACCCGCTCTGGAAACACCATATATTTT; CDR3 protein: CASSRGDTRSGNTIYF
CDR3 length: 15; clone size: many; D gene: TRBD2; J gene: TRBJ2-5; V gene: TRBV18; CDR3 DNA: TGTGCCAGCTCACCAGGACAAGCGGGAGCGGAGACCCAGTACTTC; CDR3 protein: CASSPGQAGAETQYF
CDR3 length: 16; clone size: NA; D gene: TRBD2; J gene: TRBJ2-2; V gene: TRBV6-2/TRBV6-3; CDR3 DNA: TGTGCCATTAAGGGGCCGGGACTAGTCGAGGCCGGGGAGCTGTTTTTT; CDR3 protein: CAIKGPGLVEAGELFF
CDR3 length: 13; clone size: NA; D gene: NA; J gene: TRBJ1-2; V gene: TRBV20-1; CDR3 DNA: TGCAGTGCTCCTACCCCCGGGTTTCGGAGCTACACCTTC; CDR3 protein: CSAPTPGFRSYTF
CDR3 length: 18; clone size: NA; D gene: TRBD2; J gene: TRBJ2-1; V gene: TRBV6-5; CDR3 DNA: TGTGCCAGCAGTTACCTGAGGACTAGCGGGAGCTCCTACAATGAGCAGTTCTTC; CDR3 protein: CASSYLRTSGSSYNEQFF
CDR3 length: 14; clone size: NA; D gene: NA; J gene: TRBJ2-5; V gene: TRBV4-3; CDR3 DNA: TGCGCCAGCAGCCCTAAGTCAGGGAGAGAGACCCAGTACTTC; CDR3 protein: CASSPKSGRETQYF
CDR3 length: 14; clone size: many; D gene: NA; J gene: TRBJ1-5; V gene: TRBV6-5; CDR3 DNA: TGTGCCAGCAGGGGGACGGATAGCAATCAGCCCCAGCATTTT; CDR3 protein: CASRGTDSNQPQHF
CDR3 length: 11; clone size: NA; D gene: NA; J gene: TRBJ2-7; V gene: TRBV12-3/TRBV12-4; CDR3 DNA: TGTGCCAGCAGGTATGGGAACGAGCAGTACTTC; CDR3 protein: CASRYGNEQYF
CDR3 length: 12; clone size: NA; D gene: NA; J gene: TRBJ1-1; V gene: TRBV2; CDR3 DNA: TGTGCCAGCAGTGACAGTTCCACCGAAGCTTTCTTT; CDR3 protein: CASSDSSTEAFF
CDR3 length: 16; clone size: NA; D gene: NA; J gene: TRBJ1-5; V gene: TRBV7-8; CDR3 DNA: TGTGCCAGCAGCTTAGGTCAATCACTCAGCAATCAGCCCCAGCATTTT; CDR3 protein: CASSLGQSLSNQPQHF
CDR3 length: 11; clone size: many; D gene: NA; J gene: TRBJ2-7; V gene: TRBV29-1; CDR3 DNA: TGCAGCGTTGATCTCGGCTCGGAGCAGTACTTC; CDR3 protein: CSVDLGSEQYF
CDR3 length: 16; clone size: NA; D gene: TRBD1; J gene: TRBJ1-1; V gene: TRBV4-2; CDR3 DNA: TGTGCCAGCAGCCAGGGGGCGACAGGGGGCGGCACTGAAGCTTTCTTT; CDR3 protein: CASSQGATGGGTEAFF
CDR3 length: 15; clone size: many; D gene: NA; J gene: TRBJ2-2; V gene: TRBV7-3; CDR3 DNA: TGTGCCAGCAGCTTAGCAGGGCGAGGGGCCGGGGAGCTGTTTTTT; CDR3 protein: CASSLAGRGAGELFF
CDR3 length: 14; clone size: many; D gene: NA; J gene: TRBJ2-7; V gene: TRBV7-8; CDR3 DNA: TGTGCCAGCACCATGGGGTCTTTTTCCTACGAGCAGTACTTC; CDR3 protein: CASTMGSFSYEQYF
CDR3 length: 15; clone size: many; D gene: TRBD1; J gene: TRBJ1-2; V gene: TRBV20-1; CDR3 DNA: TGCAGTGCTAGAGAGACAGGGTTCTTACACTATGGCTACACCTTC; CDR3 protein: CSARETGFLHYGYTF
CDR3 length: 14; clone size: many; D gene: NA; J gene: TRBJ1-5; V gene: TRBV20-1; CDR3 DNA: TGCAGTGCTCTGGACAGATATAGCAATCAGCCCCAGCATTTT; CDR3 protein: CSALDRYSNQPQHF
CDR3 length: 14; clone size: few; D gene: NA; J gene: TRBJ2-5; V gene: TRBV20-1; CDR3 DNA: TGCAGTGCTAGATCGAGGGGAGGGGGAGAGACCCAGTACTTC; CDR3 protein: CSARSRGGGETQYF
CDR3 length: 15; clone size: few; D gene: TRBD1; J gene: TRBJ1-4; V gene: TRBV24-1; CDR3 DNA: TGTGCCACCAGGTGCAGGGGGAACGGATCTGAAAAACTGTTTTTT; CDR3 protein: CATRCRGNGSEKLFF
CDR3 length: 16; clone size: once; D gene: NA; J gene: TRBJ1-5; V gene: TRBV10-3; CDR3 DNA: TGTGCCATCAGTGGAGGCAGGGGAGCCGGCCATCAGCCCCAGCATTTT; CDR3 protein: CAISGGRGAGHQPQHF
CDR3 length: 15; clone size: many; D gene: NA; J gene: TRBJ1-5; V gene: TRBV29-1; CDR3 DNA: TGCAGCGTCGCTAATGACCAGGGGATCAATCAGCCCCAGCATTTT; CDR3 protein: CSVANDQGINQPQHF
CDR3 length: 14; clone size: NA; D gene: NA; J gene: TRBJ1-1; V gene: TRBV29-1; CDR3 DNA: TGCAGCGTTGAAAGGGGAGGGGTGAACACTGAAGCTTTCTTT; CDR3 protein: CSVERGGVNTEAFF
CDR3 length: 14; clone size: many; D gene: TRBD2; J gene: TRBJ2-2; V gene: TRBV6-4; CDR3 DNA: TGTGCCAGCAGTAGGCTAGCGGACACCGGGGAGCTGTTTTTT; CDR3 protein: CASSRLADTGELFF
CDR3 length: 17; clone size: NA; D gene: TRBD1; J gene: TRBJ1-5; V gene: TRBV24-1; CDR3 DNA: TGTGCCACCAGTGATTTGCTCAGGACAGGGGGAATTCAGCCCCAGCATTTT; CDR3 protein: CATSDLLRTGGIQPQHF
CDR3 length: 13; clone size: NA; D gene: NA; J gene: TRBJ2-7; V gene: TRBV29-1; CDR3 DNA: TGCAGCGTTGAAAGCGGACCTATATACGAGCAGTACTTC; CDR3 protein: CSVESGPIYEQYF
CDR3 length: 16; clone size: many; D gene: TRBD1; J gene: TRBJ1-4; V gene: TRBV5-1; CDR3 DNA: TGCGCCAGCAGCGCTGGGACAGGGGGCGGTTATGAAAAACTGTTTTTT; CDR3 protein: CASSAGTGGGYEKLFF
CDR3 length: 15; clone size: NA; D gene: NA; J gene: TRBJ1-4; V gene: TRBV3-1; CDR3 DNA: TGTGCCAGCAGCCCCCGTGGTAACACTAATGAAAAACTGTTTTTT; CDR3 protein: CASSPRGNTNEKLFF
CDR3 length: 14; clone size: many; D gene: NA; J gene: TRBJ2-5; V gene: TRBV29-1; CDR3 DNA: TGCAGCGTGGACTCCTGGGACCAGAGGGAGACCCAGTACTTC; CDR3 protein: CSVDSWDQRETQYF
CDR3 length: 14; clone size: NA; D gene: TRBD1; J gene: TRBJ2-5; V gene: TRBV19; CDR3 DNA: TGTGCCAGTACCCAGACAGGGGGCCAAGAGACCCAGTACTTC; CDR3 protein: CASTQTGGQETQYF
CDR3 length: 15; clone size: many; D gene: NA; J gene: TRBJ1-3; V gene: TRBV6-6; CDR3 DNA: TGTGCCAGCAGTTACATGGGTGGACCTGGAAACACCATATATTTT; CDR3 protein: CASSYMGGPGNTIYF
CDR3 length: 11; clone size: NA; D gene: NA; J gene: TRBJ1-2; V gene: TRBV20-1; CDR3 DNA: TGCAGTGCTAGGGGTAGGGATGGCTACACCTTC; CDR3 protein: CSARGRDGYTF
CDR3 length: 13; clone size: NA; D gene: NA; J gene: TRBJ2-5; V gene: TRBV10-3; CDR3 DNA: TGTGCCATCAGTCGAGGACAGCAAGAGACCCAGTACTTC; CDR3 protein: CAISRGQQETQYF
CDR3 length: 14; clone size: NA; D gene: NA; J gene: TRBJ2-3; V gene: TRBV2; CDR3 DNA: TGTGCCAGCAGTGAAGAGGTTCGCACAGATACGCAGTATTTT; CDR3 protein: CASSEEVRTDTQYF
CDR3 length: 16; clone size: NA; D gene: TRBD1; J gene: TRBJ1-5; V gene: TRBV2; CDR3 DNA: TGTGCCAGCAGGGAACAGGGGCTTAGTTTCAATCAGCCCCAGCATTTT; CDR3 protein: CASREQGLSFNQPQHF
CDR3 length: 13; clone size: many; D gene: NA; J gene: TRBJ1-1; V gene: TRBV20-1; CDR3 DNA: TGCAGTGCGAGTGCGCAGGCGAACACTGAAGCTTTCTTT; CDR3 protein: CSASAQANTEAFF
CDR3 length: 11; clone size: many; D gene: NA; J gene: TRBJ2-1; V gene: TRBV29-1; CDR3 DNA: TGCAGCGTTGGCAGGGACGCCGAGCAGTTCTTC; CDR3 protein: CSVGRDAEQFF